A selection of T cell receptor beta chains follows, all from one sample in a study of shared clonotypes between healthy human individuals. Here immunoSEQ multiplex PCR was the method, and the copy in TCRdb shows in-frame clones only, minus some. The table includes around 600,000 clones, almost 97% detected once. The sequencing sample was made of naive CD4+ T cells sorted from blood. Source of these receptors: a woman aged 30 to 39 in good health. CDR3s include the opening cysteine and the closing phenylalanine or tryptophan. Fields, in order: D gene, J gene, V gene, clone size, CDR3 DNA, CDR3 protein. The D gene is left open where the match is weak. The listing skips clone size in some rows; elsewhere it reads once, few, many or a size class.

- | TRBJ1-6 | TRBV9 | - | TGTGCCAGCAGCGTAGACAGCTCCTATAATTCACCCCTCCACTTT | CASSVDSSYNSPLHF
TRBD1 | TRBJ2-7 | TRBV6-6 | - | TGTGCCAGCAGGGACAGGGAGACCTACGAGCAGTACTTC | CASRDRETYEQYF
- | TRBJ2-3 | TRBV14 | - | TGTGCCAGCAGCCACGCCTGGGGGGGGGCGGCGTTTTGCTGGGATACGCAGTATTTT | CASSHAWGGAAFCWDTQYF
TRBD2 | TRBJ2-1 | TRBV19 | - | TGTGCCAGTAGACTAGCGGGCAGATCCTACAATGAGCAGTTCTTC | CASRLAGRSYNEQFF
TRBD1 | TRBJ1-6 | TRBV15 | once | TGTGCCACCAGCAGAGATAGGGGGACAGCGTATAATTCACCCCTCCACTTT | CATSRDRGTAYNSPLHF
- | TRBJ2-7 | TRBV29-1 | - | TGCAGCGTAGCCACCCCAGGGGTCGCAGGCTACGAGCAGTACTTC | CSVATPGVAGYEQYF
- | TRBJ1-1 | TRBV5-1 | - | TGCGCCAGCAGCCTAGGGGACACTGAAGCTTTCTTT | CASSLGDTEAFF
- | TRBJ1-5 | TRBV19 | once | TGTGCCAGTAGTTTCCGGCAGGGACGCAATCAGCCCCAGCATTTT | CASSFRQGRNQPQHF
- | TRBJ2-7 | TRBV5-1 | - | TGCGCCAGCAGCTTGGGCTTGCGGGACCCCTACGAGCAGTACTTC | CASSLGLRDPYEQYF
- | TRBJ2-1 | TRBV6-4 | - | TGTGCCAGCAGTGACGGACGGCCCCACCTTGATAGCCCCTACAATGAGCAGTTCTTC | CASSDGRPHLDSPYNEQFF
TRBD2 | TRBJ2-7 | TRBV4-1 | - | TGCGCCAGCAGCGTCGGGGAGGGCCCCTACGAGCAGTACTTC | CASSVGEGPYEQYF
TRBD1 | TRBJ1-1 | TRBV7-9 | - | TGTGCCAGCAGCTTAACAGGGGTCCCCACTGAAGCTTTCTTT | CASSLTGVPTEAFF
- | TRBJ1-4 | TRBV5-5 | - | TGTGCCAGCAGCTTTATCGGGGGAGATGAAAAACTGTTTTTT | CASSFIGGDEKLFF
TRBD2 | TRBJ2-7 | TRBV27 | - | TGTGCCAGCAGTTCTACCGCCGGGACTAGCGTATACGAGCAGTACTTC | CASSSTAGTSVYEQYF
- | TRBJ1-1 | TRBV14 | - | TGTGCCAGCAGCTCTTCAACCGGGACAAGGGCTTTCTTT | CASSSSTGTRAFF
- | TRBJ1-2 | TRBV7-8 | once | TGTGCCAGCAGCTTCTCTAGAAGCTATGGCTACACCTTC | CASSFSRSYGYTF
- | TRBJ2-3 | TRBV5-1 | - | TGCGCCAGCAGCCCGAGAACTCAGGACGATACGCAGTATTTT | CASSPRTQDDTQYF
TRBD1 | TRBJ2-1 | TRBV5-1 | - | TGCGCCAGCAGCGGCCGGACAGGTGGTTTGAATGAGCAGTTCTTC | CASSGRTGGLNEQFF
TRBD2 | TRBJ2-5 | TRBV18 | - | TGTGCCAGCTCACCATGGCCTAGCGGACAAGAGACCCAGTACTTC | CASSPWPSGQETQYF
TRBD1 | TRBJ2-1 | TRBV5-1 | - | TGCGCCAGCAGCACTACGGACAGGGCTTACAATGAGCAGTTCTTC | CASSTTDRAYNEQFF
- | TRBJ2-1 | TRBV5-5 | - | TGTGCCAGCAGCTTCTCGAGCTCCTACAATGAGCAGTTCTTC | CASSFSSSYNEQFF
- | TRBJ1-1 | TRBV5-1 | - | TGCGCCAGCAGCTTGGCCTGGGGTACTGAAGCTTTCTTT | CASSLAWGTEAFF
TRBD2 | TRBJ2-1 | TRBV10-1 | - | TGCGCCAGCACAACGAGTATCGCTAGCGGGATGTCGTCCTACAATGAGCAGTTCTTC | CASTTSIASGMSSYNEQFF
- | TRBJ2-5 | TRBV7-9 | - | TGTGCCAGCAGCTTCACAGTAGGAGAGACCCAGTACTTC | CASSFTVGETQYF
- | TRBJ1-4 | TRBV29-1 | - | TGCAGCGTTGGGTCCACTAATGAAAAACTGTTTTTT | CSVGSTNEKLFF
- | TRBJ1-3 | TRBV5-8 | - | TGTGCCAGCAGCCCTCAGGGCCTCTCTGGAAACACCATATATTTT | CASSPQGLSGNTIYF
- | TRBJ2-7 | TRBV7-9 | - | TGTGCCAGCAGCGCCAGACTAGTGTGGGGGATCTCCTACGAGCAGTACTTC | CASSARLVWGISYEQYF
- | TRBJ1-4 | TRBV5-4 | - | TGTGCCAGCAGCTTGGACAGGGCTGCAACTAATGAAAAACTGTTTTTT | CASSLDRAATNEKLFF
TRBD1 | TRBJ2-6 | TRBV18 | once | TGTGCCAGCTCACCTAGGCCCCAGGGGGCGCCTGGGGCCAACGTCCTGACTTTC | CASSPRPQGAPGANVLTF
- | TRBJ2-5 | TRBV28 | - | TGTGCCAGCAGTTCTCAGATCCAAGAGACCCAGTACTTC | CASSSQIQETQYF
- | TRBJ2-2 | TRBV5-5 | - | TGTGCCAGCAGGAGGAATAGCGGTACGAACACCGGGGAGCTGTTTTTT | CASRRNSGTNTGELFF
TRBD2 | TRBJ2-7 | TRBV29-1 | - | TGCAGCGTTGTGCTAGCGGGTACCTACGAGCAGTACTTC | CSVVLAGTYEQYF
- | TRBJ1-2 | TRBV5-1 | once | TGCGCCAGCGGGGGGCAGAACTATGGCTACACCTTC | CASGGQNYGYTF
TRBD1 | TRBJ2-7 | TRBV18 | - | TGTGCCAGCTCACCCCGGCAGGGGGTAACCTACGAGCAGTACTTC | CASSPRQGVTYEQYF
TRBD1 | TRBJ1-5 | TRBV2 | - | TGTGCCAGCAGTCGAATCGACAGGGTCAATCAGCCCCAGCATTTT | CASSRIDRVNQPQHF
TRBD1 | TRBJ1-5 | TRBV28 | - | TGTGCCAGCAGTTTTGGGACAGCAGGTCAGCCCCAGCATTTT | CASSFGTAGQPQHF
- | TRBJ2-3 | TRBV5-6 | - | TGTGCCAGCAGCTTGCGGCTCGCCATGGATACGCAGTATTTT | CASSLRLAMDTQYF
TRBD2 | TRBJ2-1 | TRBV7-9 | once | TGTGCCAGCACCAAGACTAGCGGCGCCAACAATGAGCAGTTCTTC | CASTKTSGANNEQFF
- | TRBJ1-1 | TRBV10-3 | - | TGTGCCATCAAGAGGGCTGGGGACACTGAAGCTTTCTTT | CAIKRAGDTEAFF
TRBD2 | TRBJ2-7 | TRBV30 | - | TGTGCCTGGACTGACGTAGCGGGAGTAAGCGAGCAGTACTTC | CAWTDVAGVSEQYF